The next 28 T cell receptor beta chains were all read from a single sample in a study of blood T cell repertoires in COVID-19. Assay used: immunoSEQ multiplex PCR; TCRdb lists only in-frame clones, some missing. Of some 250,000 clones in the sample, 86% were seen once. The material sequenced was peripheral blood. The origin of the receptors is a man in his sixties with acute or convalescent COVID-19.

The CDR3 reads CASSPQGTGNTIYF. As DNA, the CDR3 is TGTGCCAGCAGCCCTCAGGGGACAGGAAACACCATATATTTT. The V and J genes are TRBV7-2 and TRBJ1-3; tentative D call: TRBD1 (6 bases). V was shortened by 5 bases and J by 4 bases, with 12 bases between the two germline ends. CDR3 length equals 14 residues. Germline V gene lookup returns CDR1 SGHTA and CDR2 FQGNSA.

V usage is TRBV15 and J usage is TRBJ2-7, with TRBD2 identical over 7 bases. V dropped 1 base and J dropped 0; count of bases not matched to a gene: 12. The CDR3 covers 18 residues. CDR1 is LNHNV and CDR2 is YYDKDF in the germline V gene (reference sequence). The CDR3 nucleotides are TGTGCCACCAGCAGAGGGGGGGGGACTACACGAAGCTCCTACGAGCAGTACTTC. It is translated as CATSRGGGTTRSSYEQYF. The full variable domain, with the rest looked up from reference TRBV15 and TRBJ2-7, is DAMVIQNPRYQVTQFGKPVTLSCSQTLNHNVMYWYQQKSSQAPKLLFHYYDKDFNNEADTPDNFQSRRPNTSFCFLDIRSPGLGDTAMYLCATSRGGGTTRSSYEQYFGPGTRLTVT.

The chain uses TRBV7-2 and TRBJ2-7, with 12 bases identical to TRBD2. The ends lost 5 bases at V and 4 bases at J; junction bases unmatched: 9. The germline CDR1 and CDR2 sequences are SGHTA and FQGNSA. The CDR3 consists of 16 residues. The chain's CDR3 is CASSPLLAGGTYEQYF. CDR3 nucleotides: TGTGCCAGCAGCCCACTACTAGCGGGAGGCACATACGAGCAGTACTTC.

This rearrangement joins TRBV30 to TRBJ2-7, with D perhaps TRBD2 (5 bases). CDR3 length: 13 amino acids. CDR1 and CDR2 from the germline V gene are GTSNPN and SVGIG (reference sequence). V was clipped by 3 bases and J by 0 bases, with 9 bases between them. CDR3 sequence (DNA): TGTGCCTGGAGGGTAGCGCTCTCCTACGAGCAGTACTTC. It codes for CAWRVALSYEQYF.

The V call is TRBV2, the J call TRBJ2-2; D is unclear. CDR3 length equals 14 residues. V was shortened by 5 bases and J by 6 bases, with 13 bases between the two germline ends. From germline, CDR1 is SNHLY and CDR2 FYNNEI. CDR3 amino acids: CASSPREYAGELFF. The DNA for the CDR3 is TGTGCCAGCAGTCCCCGTGAGTACGCCGGGGAGCTGTTTTTT.

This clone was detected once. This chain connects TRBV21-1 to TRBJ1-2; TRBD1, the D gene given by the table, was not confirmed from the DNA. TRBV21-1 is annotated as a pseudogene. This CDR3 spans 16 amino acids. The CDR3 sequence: CASSPGSPTGLGGYTF. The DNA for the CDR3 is TGTGCCAGCAGCCCGGGCTCCCCGACAGGGTTGGGTGGCTACACCTTC.

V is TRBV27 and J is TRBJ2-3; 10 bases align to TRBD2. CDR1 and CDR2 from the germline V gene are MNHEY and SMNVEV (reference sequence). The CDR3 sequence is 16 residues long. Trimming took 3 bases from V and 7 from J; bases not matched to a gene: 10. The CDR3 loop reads CASSFFPAGGINTQYF. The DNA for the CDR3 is TGTGCCAGCAGTTTTTTTCCAGCGGGAGGGATAAATACGCAGTATTTT.

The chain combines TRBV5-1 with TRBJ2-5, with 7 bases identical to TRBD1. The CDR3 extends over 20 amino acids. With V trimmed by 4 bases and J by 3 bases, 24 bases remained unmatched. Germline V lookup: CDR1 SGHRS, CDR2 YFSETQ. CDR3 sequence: CASSLEPPGQQPITKETQYF. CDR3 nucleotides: TGCGCCAGCAGCCTCGAACCTCCGGGACAGCAACCTATCACAAAAGAGACCCAGTACTTC.

CDR3 region: CAIHGTGPNQPQHF. The CDR3 nucleotides are TGTGCCATCCATGGGACAGGGCCCAACCAGCCCCAGCATTTT. The rearrangement uses TRBV6-5 and TRBJ1-5; 9 nucleotides line up with TRBD1. Germline values: CDR1 MNHEY, CDR2 SVGAGI. The CDR3 is 14 residues long. Trimming took 10 bases from V and 7 from J; bases not matched to a gene: 11.

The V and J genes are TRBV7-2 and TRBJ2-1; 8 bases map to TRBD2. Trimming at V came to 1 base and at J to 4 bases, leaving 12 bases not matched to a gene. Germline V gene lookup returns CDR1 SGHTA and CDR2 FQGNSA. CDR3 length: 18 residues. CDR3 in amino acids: CASSLVFTSGSLYNEQFF. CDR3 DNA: TGTGCCAGCAGCTTAGTTTTTACTAGCGGATCACTTTACAATGAGCAGTTCTTC.

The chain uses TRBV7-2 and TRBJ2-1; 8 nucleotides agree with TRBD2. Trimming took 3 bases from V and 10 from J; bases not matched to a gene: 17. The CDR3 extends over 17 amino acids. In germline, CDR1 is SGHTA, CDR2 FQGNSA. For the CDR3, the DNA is TGTGCCAGCAGCTTGTATAGGACTAGCCTTACGAATGGCGAGCAGTTCTTC. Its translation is CASSLYRTSLTNGEQFF.

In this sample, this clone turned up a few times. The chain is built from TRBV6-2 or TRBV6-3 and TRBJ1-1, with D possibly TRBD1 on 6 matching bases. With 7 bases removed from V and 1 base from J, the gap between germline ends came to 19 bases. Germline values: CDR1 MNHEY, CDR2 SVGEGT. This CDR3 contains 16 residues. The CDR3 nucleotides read TGTGCCAGCACCCCGGTATCCGGACAGAGGAACACTGAAGCTTTCTTT. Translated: CASTPVSGQRNTEAFF.

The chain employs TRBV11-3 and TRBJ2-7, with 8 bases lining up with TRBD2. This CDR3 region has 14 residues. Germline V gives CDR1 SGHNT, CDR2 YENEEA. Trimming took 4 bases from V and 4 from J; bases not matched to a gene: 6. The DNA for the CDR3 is TGTGCCAGCAGCTACCGAGCGGGGGCTTACGAGCAGTACTTC. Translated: CASSYRAGAYEQYF. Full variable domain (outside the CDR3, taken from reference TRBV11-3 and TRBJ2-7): EAGVVQSPRYKIIEKKQPVAFWCNPISGHNTLYWYLQNLGQGPELLIRYENEEAVDDSQLPKDRFSAERLKGVDSTLKIQPAELGDSAVYLCASSYRAGAYEQYFGPGTRLTVT.

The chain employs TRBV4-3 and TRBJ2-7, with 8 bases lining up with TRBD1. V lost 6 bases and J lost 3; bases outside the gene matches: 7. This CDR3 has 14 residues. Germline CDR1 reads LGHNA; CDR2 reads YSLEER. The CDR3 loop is CASRRDRGVYEQYF. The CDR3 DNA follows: TGCGCCAGCAGACGCGACAGGGGAGTCTACGAGCAGTACTTC.

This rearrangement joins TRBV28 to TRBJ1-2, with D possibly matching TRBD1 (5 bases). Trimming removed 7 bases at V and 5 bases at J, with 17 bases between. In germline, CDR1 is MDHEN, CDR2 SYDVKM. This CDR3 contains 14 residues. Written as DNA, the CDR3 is TGTGCCAGCACCACACCTGGGGCTAGATATGGCTACACCTTC. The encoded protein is CASTTPGARYGYTF.

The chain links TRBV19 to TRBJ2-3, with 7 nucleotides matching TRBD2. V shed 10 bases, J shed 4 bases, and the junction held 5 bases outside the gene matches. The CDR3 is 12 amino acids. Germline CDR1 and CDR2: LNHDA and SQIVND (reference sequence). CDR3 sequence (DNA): TGTGCCACCTGGGCGGGGGCAGATACGCAGTATTTT. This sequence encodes CATWAGADTQYF. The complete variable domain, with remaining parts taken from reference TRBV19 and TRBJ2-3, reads DGGITQSPKYLFRKEGQNVTLSCEQNLNHDAMYWYRQDPGQGLRLIYYSQIVNDFQKGDIAEGYSVSREKKESFPLTVTSAQKNPTAFYLCATWAGADTQYFGPGTRLTVL.

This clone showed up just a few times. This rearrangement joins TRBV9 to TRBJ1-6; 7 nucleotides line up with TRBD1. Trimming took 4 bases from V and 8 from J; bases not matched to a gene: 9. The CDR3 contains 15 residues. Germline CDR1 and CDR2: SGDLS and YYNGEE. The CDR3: CASSSVGTDDSPLHF. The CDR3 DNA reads TGTGCCAGCAGCTCAGTAGGGACAGATGATTCACCCCTCCACTTT.

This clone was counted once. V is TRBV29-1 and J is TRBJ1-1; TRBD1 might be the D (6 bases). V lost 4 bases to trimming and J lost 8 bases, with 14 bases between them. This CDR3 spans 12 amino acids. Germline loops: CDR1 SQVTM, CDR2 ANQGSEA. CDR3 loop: CSVGGGDIEAFF. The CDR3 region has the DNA TGCAGCGTTGGAGGGGGGGATATAGAAGCTTTCTTT. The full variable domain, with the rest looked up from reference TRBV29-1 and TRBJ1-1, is SAVISQKPSRDICQRGTSLTIQCQVDSQVTMMFWYRQQPGQSLTLIATANQGSEATYESGFVIDKFPISRPNLTFSTLTVSNMSPEDSSIYLCSVGGGDIEAFFGQGTRLTVV.

CDR3 DNA sequence: TGCGCCAGCAATCAGGAAGGCGAGACCCAGTACTTC. Protein product: CASNQEGETQYF. The chain combines TRBV5-1 with TRBJ2-5; the D is unclear. Looked up from germline, CDR1 is SGHRS and CDR2 is YFSETQ. This CDR3 contains 12 residues. Trimming stripped 6 bases from V and 5 bases from J, with 11 bases between.

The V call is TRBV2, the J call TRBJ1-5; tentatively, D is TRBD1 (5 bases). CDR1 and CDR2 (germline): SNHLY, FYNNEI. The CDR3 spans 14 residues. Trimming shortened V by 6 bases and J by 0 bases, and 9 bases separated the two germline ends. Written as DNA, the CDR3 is TGTGCCAGCAGCAGACAGTCTAGCAATCAGCCCCAGCATTTT. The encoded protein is CASSRQSSNQPQHF.

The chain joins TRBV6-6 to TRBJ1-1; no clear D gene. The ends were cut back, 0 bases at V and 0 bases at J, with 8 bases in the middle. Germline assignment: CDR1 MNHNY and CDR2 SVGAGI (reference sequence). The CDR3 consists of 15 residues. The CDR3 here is CASSYSRGMNTEAFF. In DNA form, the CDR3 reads TGTGCCAGCAGTTACTCCCGCGGTATGAACACTGAAGCTTTCTTT.

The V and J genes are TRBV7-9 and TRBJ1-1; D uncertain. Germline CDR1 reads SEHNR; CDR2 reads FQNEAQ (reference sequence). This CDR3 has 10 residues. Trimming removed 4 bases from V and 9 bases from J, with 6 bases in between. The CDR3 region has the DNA TGTGCCAGCAGCTCGGGTAAAGCTTTCTTT. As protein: CASSSGKAFF.

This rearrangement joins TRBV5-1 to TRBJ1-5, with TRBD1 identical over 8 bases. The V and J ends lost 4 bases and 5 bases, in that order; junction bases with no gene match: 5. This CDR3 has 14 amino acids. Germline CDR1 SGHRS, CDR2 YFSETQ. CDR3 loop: CASSLGQEDQPQHF. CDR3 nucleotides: TGCGCCAGCAGCCTGGGACAGGAGGATCAGCCCCAGCATTTT.

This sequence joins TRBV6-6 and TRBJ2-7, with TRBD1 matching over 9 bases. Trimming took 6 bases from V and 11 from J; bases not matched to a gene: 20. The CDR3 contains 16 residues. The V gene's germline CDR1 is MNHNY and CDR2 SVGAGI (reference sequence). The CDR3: CASRPQSGTGKVFEYF. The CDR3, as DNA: TGTGCCAGCAGGCCCCAGTCCGGGACAGGGAAGGTTTTTGAGTACTTC.

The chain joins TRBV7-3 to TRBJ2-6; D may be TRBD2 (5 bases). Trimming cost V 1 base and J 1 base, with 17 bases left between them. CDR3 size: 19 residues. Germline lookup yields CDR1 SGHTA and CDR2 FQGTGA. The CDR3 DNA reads TGTGCCAGCAGCTTAATTGGGGAGATATTTGTTTCTGGGGCCAACGTCCTGACTTTC. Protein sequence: CASSLIGEIFVSGANVLTF.

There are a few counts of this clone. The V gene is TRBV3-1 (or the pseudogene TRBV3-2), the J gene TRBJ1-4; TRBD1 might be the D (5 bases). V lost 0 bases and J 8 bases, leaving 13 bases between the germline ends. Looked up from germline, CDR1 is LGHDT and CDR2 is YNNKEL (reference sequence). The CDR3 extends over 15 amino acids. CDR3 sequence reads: CASSQDIGVEEKLFF. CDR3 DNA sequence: TGTGCCAGCAGCCAAGATATAGGGGTAGAAGAAAAACTGTTTTTT.

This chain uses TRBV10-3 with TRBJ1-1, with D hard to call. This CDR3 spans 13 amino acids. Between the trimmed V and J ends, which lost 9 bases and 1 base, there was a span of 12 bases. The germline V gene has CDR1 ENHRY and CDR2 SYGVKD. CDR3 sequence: CAISGLQNTEAFF. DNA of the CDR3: TGTGCCATTAGCGGGCTGCAGAACACTGAAGCTTTCTTT.

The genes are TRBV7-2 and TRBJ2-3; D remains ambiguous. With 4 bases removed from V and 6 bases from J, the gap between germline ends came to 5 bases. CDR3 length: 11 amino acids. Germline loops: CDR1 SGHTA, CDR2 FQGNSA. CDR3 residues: CASSSLDTQYF. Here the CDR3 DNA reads TGTGCCAGCAGCTCTCTCGATACGCAGTATTTT. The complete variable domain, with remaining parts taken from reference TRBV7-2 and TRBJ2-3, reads GAGVSQSPSNKVTEKGKDVELRCDPISGHTALYWYRQSLGQGLEFLIYFQGNSAPDKSGLPSDRFSAERTGGSVSTLTIQRTQQEDSAVYLCASSSLDTQYFGPGTRLTVL.